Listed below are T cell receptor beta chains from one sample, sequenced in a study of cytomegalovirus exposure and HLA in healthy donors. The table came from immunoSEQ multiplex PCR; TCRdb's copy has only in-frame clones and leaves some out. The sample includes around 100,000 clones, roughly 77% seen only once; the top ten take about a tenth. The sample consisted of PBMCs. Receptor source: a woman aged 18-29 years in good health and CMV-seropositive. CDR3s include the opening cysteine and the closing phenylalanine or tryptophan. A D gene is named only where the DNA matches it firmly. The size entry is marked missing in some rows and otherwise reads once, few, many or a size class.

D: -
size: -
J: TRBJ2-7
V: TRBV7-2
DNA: TGTGCCAGCAAAGGGACGGGGGGCGGGTCCTACGAGCAGTACTTC
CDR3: CASKGTGGGSYEQYF

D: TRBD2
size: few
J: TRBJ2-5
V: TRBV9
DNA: TGTGCCAGCAGCGATCGACTAGCGGGGGAGGAGACCCAGTACTTC
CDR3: CASSDRLAGEETQYF

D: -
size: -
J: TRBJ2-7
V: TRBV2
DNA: TGTGCCAGCAGTGCCCAGGGCGAGCAGTACTTC
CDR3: CASSAQGEQYF

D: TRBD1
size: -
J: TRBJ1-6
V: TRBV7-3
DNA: TGTGCCAGCAGCTTAGAGGGACAGTATAATTCACCCCTCCACTTT
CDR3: CASSLEGQYNSPLHF

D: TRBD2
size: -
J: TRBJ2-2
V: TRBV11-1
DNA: TGTGCCAGCAGCTCGAACCCTCCGGGACTAGCGAACACCGGGGAGCTGTTTTTT
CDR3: CASSSNPPGLANTGELFF

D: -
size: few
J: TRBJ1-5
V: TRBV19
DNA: TGTGCCAGTAGTATAGATGGGGGGAGCAATCAGCCCCAGCATTTT
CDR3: CASSIDGGSNQPQHF

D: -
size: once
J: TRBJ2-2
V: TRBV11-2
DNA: TGTGCCAGCAGCTTAGGTCGGACAACCACCGGGGAGCTGTTTTTT
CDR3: CASSLGRTTTGELFF

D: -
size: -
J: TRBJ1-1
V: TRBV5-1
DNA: TGCGCCAGCAGCTTGGTCACACAGGGATCTGAAGCTTTCTTT
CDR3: CASSLVTQGSEAFF

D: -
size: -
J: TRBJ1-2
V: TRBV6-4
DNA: TGTGCCAGCAGTGGGGCCGCTAACTATGGCTACACCTTC
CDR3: CASSGAANYGYTF

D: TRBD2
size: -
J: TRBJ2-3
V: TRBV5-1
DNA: TGCGCCAGCAGCCTAGGGCTAGCGGGGGGGTTTCCAGATACGCAGTATTTT
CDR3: CASSLGLAGGFPDTQYF

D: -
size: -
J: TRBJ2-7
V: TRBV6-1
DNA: TGTGCCAGCAGTTTAAGGGGCATCTTATACGAGCAGTACTTC
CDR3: CASSLRGILYEQYF

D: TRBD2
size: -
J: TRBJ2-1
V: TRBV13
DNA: TGTGCCAGCAGCTTCCGACTAGCGGGTGTCTACAATGAGCAGTTCTTC
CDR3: CASSFRLAGVYNEQFF

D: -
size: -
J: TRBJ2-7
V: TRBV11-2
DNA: TGTGCCAGCAGCTTTCGACAGGATGCGGATTCCTACGAGCAGTACTTC
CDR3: CASSFRQDADSYEQYF

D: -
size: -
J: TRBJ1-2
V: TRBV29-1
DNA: TGCAGCGTTGAAAAGGATGAGGGGGTGGGCTATGGCTACACCTTC
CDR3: CSVEKDEGVGYGYTF

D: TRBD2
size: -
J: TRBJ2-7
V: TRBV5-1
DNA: TGCGCCAGCAGCTTGGCCCTAGCGGGGGGATCCTACGAGCAGTACTTC
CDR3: CASSLALAGGSYEQYF

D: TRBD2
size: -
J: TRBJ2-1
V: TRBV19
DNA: TGTGCCAGTAGTTCCCACCCGCGGGGAACGGGACTAGCGACTATAGGTGAGCAGTTCTTC
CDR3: CASSSHPRGTGLATIGEQFF

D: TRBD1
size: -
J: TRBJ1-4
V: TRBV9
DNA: TGTGCCAGCAGCTGGGCCGGGACAGGGGAAGAAAAACTGTTTTTT
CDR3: CASSWAGTGEEKLFF

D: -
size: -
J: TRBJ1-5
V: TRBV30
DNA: TGTGCCTGGAGTGTAAGGCAGGGGTTTGGGCCCCAGCATTTT
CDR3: CAWSVRQGFGPQHF

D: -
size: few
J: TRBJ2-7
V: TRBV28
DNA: TGTGCCAGCAGTTTATTCGGGTTGACTGCTCGGGTGGTTAAGCAGTACTTC
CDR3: CASSLFGLTARVVKQYF

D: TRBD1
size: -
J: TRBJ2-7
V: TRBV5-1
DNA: TGCGCCAGCAGCTTTGGGGACAGGGACTCCTACGAGCAGTACTTC
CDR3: CASSFGDRDSYEQYF

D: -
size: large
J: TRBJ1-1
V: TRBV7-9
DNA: TGTGCCAGCAGCTACTACAAGGGGTGGGTCACTGAAGCTTTCTTT
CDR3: CASSYYKGWVTEAFF

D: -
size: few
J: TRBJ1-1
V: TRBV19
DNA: TGTGCCAGCAGCCGGGAGGTTTACACTGAAGCTTTCTTT
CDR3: CASSREVYTEAFF

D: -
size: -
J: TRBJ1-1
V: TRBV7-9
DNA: TGTGCCAGCAGCGCACAGGGTGGCACTGAAGCTTTCTTT
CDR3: CASSAQGGTEAFF

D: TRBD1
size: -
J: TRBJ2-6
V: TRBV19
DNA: TGTGCCAGTAGTTCCACAGGGGGCAGTGGGGCCAACGTCCTGACTTTC
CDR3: CASSSTGGSGANVLTF

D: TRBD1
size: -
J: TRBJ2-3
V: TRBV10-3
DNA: TGTGCCACCCAGGGACAGGGGACAGATACGCAGTATTTT
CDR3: CATQGQGTDTQYF

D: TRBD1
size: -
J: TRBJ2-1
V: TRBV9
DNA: TGTGCCAGCAGCGTAGATGGACAGGGCTATGAGCAGTTCTTC
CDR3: CASSVDGQGYEQFF

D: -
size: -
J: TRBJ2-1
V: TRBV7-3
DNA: TGTGCCAGCAGCCTCCTAGCGTACAATGAGCAGTTCTTC
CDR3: CASSLLAYNEQFF

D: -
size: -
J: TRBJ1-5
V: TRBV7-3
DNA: TGTGCCAGCAGCTTATCCCCAGGTCAGCCCCAGCATTTT
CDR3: CASSLSPGQPQHF

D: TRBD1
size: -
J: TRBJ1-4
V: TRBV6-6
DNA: TGTGCCAGCAGTCTCCTGACAGGGGGCAATGAAAAACTGTTTTTT
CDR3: CASSLLTGGNEKLFF

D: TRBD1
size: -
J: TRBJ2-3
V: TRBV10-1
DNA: TGCGCCAGCAGTGAGTCGTCGGACAGGGGATGGACAGATACGCAGTATTTT
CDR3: CASSESSDRGWTDTQYF

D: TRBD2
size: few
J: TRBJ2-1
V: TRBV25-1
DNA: TGTGCCAGCAGTGAATATCGACCCTGGGGGACTAGCGGGAATGAGCAGTTCTTC
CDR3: CASSEYRPWGTSGNEQFF

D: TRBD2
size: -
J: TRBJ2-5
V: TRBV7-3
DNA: TGTGCCAGCAGCTTACTAGCGGGAGGGGGAGTAGAGACCCAGTACTTC
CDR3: CASSLLAGGGVETQYF

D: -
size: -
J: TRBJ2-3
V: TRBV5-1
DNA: TGCGCCAGCAGCTTGCTCACAGATACGCAGTATTTT
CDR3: CASSLLTDTQYF

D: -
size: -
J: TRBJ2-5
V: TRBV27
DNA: TGTGCCAGCAGTTTCTCCAGGGGGGCAGAGACCCAGTACTTC
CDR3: CASSFSRGAETQYF

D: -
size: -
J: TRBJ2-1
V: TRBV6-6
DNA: TGTGCCAGCAGTTACAGGGGTAATGAGCAGTTCTTC
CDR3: CASSYRGNEQFF

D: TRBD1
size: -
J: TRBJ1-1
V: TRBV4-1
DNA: TGCGCCAGCAGCCAAGACGACAGGGGTGGGACTGAAGCTTTCTTT
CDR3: CASSQDDRGGTEAFF

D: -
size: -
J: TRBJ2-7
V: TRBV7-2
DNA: TGTGCCAGCAGCTTGGTACCGGGACAAGGACGATGGGAGCAGTACTTC
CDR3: CASSLVPGQGRWEQYF

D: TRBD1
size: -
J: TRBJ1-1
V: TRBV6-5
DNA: TGTGCCAGCAGATACGGACAGGATTTGAACACTGAAGCTTTCTTT
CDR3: CASRYGQDLNTEAFF

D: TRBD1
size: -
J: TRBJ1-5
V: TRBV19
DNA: TGTGCCAGTACCGCGGACAGGGGGTTCAGCAATCAGCCCCAGCATTTT
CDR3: CASTADRGFSNQPQHF

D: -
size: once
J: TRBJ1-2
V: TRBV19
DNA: TGTGCCAGTAGTATAACGGGAAACTATGGCTACACCTTC
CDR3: CASSITGNYGYTF

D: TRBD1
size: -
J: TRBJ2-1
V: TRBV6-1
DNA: TGTGCCAGCAGTGACCCGACAGGGGGAATAAGTGGGGGATACAATGAGCAGTTCTTC
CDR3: CASSDPTGGISGGYNEQFF

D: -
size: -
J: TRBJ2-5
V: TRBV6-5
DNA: TGTGCCAGCAGCCCCCCGGGACTTCAAGAGACCCAGTACTTC
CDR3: CASSPPGLQETQYF